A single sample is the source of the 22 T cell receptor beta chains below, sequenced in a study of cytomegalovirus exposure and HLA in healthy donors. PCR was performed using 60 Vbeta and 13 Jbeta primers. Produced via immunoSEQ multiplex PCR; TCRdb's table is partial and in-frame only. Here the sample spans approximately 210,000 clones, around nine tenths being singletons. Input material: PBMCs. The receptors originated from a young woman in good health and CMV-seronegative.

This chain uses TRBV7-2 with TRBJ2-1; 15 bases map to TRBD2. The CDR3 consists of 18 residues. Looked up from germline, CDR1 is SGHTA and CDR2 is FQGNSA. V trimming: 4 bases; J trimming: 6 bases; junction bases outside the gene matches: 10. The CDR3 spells CASSSTGTSGRRVNEQFF. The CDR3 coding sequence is TGTGCCAGCAGCTCGACCGGGACTAGCGGGAGGAGGGTCAATGAGCAGTTCTTC. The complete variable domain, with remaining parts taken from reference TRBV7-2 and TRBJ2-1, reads GAGVSQSPSNKVTEKGKDVELRCDPISGHTALYWYRQSLGQGLEFLIYFQGNSAPDKSGLPSDRFSAERTGGSVSTLTIQRTQQEDSAVYLCASSSTGTSGRRVNEQFFGPGTRLTVL.

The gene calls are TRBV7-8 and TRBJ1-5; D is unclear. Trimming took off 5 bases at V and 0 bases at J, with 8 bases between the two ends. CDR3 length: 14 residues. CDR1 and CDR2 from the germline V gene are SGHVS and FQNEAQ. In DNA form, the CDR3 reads TGTGCCAGCAGCCGGGAGTTTAGCAATCAGCCCCAGCATTTT. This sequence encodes CASSREFSNQPQHF.

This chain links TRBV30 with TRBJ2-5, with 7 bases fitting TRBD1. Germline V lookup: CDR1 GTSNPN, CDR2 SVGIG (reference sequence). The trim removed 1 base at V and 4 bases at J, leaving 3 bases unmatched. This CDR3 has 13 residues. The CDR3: CAWSGGGPETQYF. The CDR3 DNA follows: TGTGCCTGGAGTGGAGGGGGCCCAGAGACCCAGTACTTC. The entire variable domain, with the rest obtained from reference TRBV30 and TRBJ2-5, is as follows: SQTIHQWPATLVQPVGSPLSLECTVEGTSNPNLYWYRQAAGRGLQLLFYSVGIGQISSEVPQNLSASRPQDRQFILSSKKLLLSDSGFYLCAWSGGGPETQYFGPGTRLLVL.

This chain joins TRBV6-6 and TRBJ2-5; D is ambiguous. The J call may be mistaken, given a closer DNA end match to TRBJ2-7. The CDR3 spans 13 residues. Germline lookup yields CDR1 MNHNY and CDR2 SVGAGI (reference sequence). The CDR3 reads CASSYAQIYEQYF. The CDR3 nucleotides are TGTGCCAGCAGTTACGCCCAAATCTACGAGCAGTACTTC.

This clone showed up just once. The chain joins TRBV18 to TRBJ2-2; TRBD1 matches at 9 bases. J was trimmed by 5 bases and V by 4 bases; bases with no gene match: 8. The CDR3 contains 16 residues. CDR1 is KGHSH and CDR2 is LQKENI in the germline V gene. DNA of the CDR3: TGTGCCAGCTCACAACGGGGGACAGGGTCTACCGGGGAGCTGTTTTTT. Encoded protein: CASSQRGTGSTGELFF.

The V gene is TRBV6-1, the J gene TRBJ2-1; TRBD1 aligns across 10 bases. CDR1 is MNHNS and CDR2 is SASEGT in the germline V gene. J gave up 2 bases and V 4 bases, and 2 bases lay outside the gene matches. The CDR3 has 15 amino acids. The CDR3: CASSVGQGAYNEQFF. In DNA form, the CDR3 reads TGTGCCAGCAGTGTAGGACAGGGGGCCTACAATGAGCAGTTCTTC.

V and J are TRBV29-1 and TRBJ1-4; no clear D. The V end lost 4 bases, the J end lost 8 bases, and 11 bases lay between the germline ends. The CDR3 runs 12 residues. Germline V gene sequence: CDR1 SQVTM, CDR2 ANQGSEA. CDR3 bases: TGCAGCGTTGGAGGCAATGGGGAAAAACTGTTTTTT. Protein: CSVGGNGEKLFF.

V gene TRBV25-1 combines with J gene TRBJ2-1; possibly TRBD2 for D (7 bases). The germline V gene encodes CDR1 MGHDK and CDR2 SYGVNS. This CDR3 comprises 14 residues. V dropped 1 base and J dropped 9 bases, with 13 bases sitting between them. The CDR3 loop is CASSELGGVGEQFF. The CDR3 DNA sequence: TGTGCCAGCAGTGAATTAGGGGGGGTCGGTGAGCAGTTCTTC. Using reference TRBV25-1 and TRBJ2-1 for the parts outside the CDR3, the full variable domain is EADIYQTPRYLVIGTGKKITLECSQTMGHDKMYWYQQDPGMELHLIHYSYGVNSTEKGDLSSESTVSRIRTEHFPLTLESARPSHTSQYLCASSELGGVGEQFFGPGTRLTVL.

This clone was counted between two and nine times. As DNA, the CDR3 is TGTGCCAGCAGCTTTACCGGGACTAGCGGGAGGGGAATTGAGCAGTTCTTC. It is translated as CASSFTGTSGRGIEQFF. V is TRBV9 and J is TRBJ2-1; 16 bases agree with TRBD2. Germline V gene lookup returns CDR1 SGDLS and CDR2 YYNGEE. With 4 bases clipped from V and 9 bases from J, the junction kept 10 bases outside the gene matches. The CDR3 extends over 17 amino acids. Full variable domain (outside the CDR3, taken from reference TRBV9 and TRBJ2-1): DSGVTQTPKHLITATGQRVTLRCSPRSGDLSVYWYQQSLDQGLQFLIQYYNGEERAKGNILERFSAQQFPDLHSELNLSSLELGDSALYFCASSFTGTSGRGIEQFFGPGTRLTVL.

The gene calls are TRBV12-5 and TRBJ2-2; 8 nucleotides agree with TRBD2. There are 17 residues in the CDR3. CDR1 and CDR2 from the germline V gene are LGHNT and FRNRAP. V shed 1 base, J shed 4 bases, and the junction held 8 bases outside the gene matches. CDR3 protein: CASGLGGTSRGTGELFF. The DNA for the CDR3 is TGTGCTAGTGGTTTGGGGGGGACTAGTCGAGGCACCGGGGAGCTGTTTTTT.

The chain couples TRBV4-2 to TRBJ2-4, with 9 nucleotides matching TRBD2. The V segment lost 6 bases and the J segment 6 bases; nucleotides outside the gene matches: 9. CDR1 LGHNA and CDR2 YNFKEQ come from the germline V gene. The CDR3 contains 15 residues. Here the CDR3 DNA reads TGTGCCAGCAGGGAGTCTAGCGGGGATGTAAACATTCAGTACTTC. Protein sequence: CASRESSGDVNIQYF.

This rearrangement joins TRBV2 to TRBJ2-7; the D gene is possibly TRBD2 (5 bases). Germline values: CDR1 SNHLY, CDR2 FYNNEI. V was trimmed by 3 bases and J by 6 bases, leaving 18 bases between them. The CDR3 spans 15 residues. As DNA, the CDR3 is TGTGCCAGCAGTGATGACCACTTGAAGAGCGGCGAGCAGTACTTC. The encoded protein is CASSDDHLKSGEQYF.

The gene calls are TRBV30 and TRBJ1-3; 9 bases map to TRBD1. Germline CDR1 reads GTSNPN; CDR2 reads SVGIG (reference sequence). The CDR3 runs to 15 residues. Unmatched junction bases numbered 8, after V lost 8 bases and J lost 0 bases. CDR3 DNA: TGTGCCAGGGACAGGGCCGGCCACTCTGGAAACACCATATATTTT. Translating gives CARDRAGHSGNTIYF.

The CDR3 loop is CASAPPRGTNTGELFF. CDR3 DNA: TGTGCCAGCGCGCCCCCGCGCGGGACGAACACCGGGGAGCTGTTTTTT. The gene calls are TRBV11-3 and TRBJ2-2, with TRBD2 as a possible D gene (6 bases). CDR3 length equals 16 residues. Trimming took 8 bases from V and 0 from J, leaving 16 bases between them. CDR1 and CDR2 (germline): SGHNT, YENEEA. Filled out from reference TRBV11-3 and TRBJ2-2, the complete variable domain reads EAGVVQSPRYKIIEKKQPVAFWCNPISGHNTLYWYLQNLGQGPELLIRYENEEAVDDSQLPKDRFSAERLKGVDSTLKIQPAELGDSAVYLCASAPPRGTNTGELFFGEGSRLTVL.

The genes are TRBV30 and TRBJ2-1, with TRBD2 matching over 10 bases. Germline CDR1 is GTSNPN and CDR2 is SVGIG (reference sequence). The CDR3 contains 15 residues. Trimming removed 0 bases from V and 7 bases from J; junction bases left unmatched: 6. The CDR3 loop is CAWSVGAGGRNEQFF. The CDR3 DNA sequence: TGTGCCTGGAGTGTCGGAGCGGGAGGGCGAAATGAGCAGTTCTTC.

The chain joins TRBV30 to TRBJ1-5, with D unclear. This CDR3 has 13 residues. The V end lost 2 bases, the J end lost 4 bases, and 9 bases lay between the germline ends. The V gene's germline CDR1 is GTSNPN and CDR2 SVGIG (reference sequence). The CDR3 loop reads CAWSFGSNQPQHF. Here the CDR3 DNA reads TGTGCCTGGAGTTTCGGGTCAAATCAGCCCCAGCATTTT.

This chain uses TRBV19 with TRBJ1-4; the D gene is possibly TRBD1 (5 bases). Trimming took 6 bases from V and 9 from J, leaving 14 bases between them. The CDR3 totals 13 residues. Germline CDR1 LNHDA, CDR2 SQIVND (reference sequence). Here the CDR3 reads CASRRDGGKKLFF. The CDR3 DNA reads TGTGCCAGTAGGAGGGACGGGGGGAAAAAACTGTTTTTT.

The CDR3 DNA reads as TGTGCCAGCAGCTTGCTACTAGCGGGGGGCGCCCACGAGCAGTACTTC. Residues: CASSLLLAGGAHEQYF. The chain is built from TRBV7-2 and TRBJ2-7; 12 positions agree with TRBD2. This CDR3 is built from 16 residues. The germline gives CDR1 SGHTA, CDR2 FQGNSA. The V gene end was trimmed by 3 bases and the J gene end by 5 bases; junction bases not matched to a gene: 8.

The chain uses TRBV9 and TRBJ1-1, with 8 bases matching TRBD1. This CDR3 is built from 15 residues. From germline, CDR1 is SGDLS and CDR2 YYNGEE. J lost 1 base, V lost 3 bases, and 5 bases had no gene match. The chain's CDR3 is CASSEHRGENTEAFF. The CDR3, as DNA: TGTGCCAGCAGCGAACACAGGGGGGAGAACACTGAAGCTTTCTTT.

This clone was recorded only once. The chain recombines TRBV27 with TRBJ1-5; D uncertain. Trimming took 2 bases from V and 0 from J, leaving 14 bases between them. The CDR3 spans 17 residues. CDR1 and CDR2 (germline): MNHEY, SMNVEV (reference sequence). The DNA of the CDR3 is TGTGCCAGCAGTTTAAAGCCTCCACCATATAGCAATCAGCCCCAGCATTTT. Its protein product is CASSLKPPPYSNQPQHF.

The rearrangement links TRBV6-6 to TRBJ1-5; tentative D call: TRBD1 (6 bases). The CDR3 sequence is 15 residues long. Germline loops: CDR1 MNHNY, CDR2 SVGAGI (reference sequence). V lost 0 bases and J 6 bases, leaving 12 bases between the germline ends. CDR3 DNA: TGTGCCAGCAGTTACTCCCAGGGGACAAGTCAGCCCCAGCATTTT. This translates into CASSYSQGTSQPQHF.

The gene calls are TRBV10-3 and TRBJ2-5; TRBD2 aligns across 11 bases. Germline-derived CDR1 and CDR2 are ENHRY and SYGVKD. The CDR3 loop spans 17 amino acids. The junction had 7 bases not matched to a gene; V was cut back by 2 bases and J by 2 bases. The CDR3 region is CAISEGGLAGIQETQYF. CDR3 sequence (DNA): TGTGCCATCAGTGAGGGCGGACTAGCGGGTATTCAAGAGACCCAGTACTTC.